Below are 27 T cell receptor beta chains sequenced from a single sample in a study of blood T cell repertoires in COVID-19. Sequencing was performed with immunoSEQ multiplex PCR; in TCRdb, only in-frame clones are kept and a portion is missing. The data contain approximately 350,000 clones, 85% to 90% of them singletons. The source material was peripheral blood. The receptors come from a woman aged 45 to 65 with COVID-19, enrolled during active disease.

The chain joins TRBV11-3 to TRBJ2-1, with D perhaps matching TRBD2 (5 bases). The CDR3 loop spans 15 amino acids. Germline CDR1 reads SGHNT; CDR2 reads YENEEA. Trimming shortened V by 4 bases and J by 2 bases, and 12 bases separated the two germline ends. The CDR3 DNA follows: TGTGCCAGCAGCTCCCGATCGCGGGCCTACAATGAGCAGTTCTTC. It encodes CASSSRSRAYNEQFF.

V is TRBV7-9 and J is TRBJ2-5, with 8 nucleotides matching TRBD2. Germline loops: CDR1 SEHNR, CDR2 FQNEAQ (reference sequence). The CDR3 is made up of 16 amino acids. V shed 1 base, J shed 3 bases, and the junction held 7 bases outside the gene matches. The CDR3 bases are TGTGCCAGCAGCTTAGGGCGGGAGGCCCGAGAAGAGACCCAGTACTTC. It is translated as CASSLGREAREETQYF.

The chain uses TRBV11-3 and TRBJ2-4, with 10 nucleotides matching TRBD1. CDR1 is SGHNT and CDR2 is YENEEA in the germline V gene. The CDR3 has 16 residues. Trimming took 5 bases from V and 8 from J; bases not matched to a gene: 12. CDR3 residues: CASSRYNRDRGDIQYF. DNA of the CDR3: TGTGCCAGCAGCCGGTATAACCGGGACAGGGGCGACATTCAGTACTTC.

This clone was seen once. V usage is TRBV29-1 and J usage is TRBJ1-1; no reliable D call. V was shortened by 6 bases and J by 5 bases, with 4 bases between the two germline ends. This CDR3 region has 9 residues. The germline CDR1 and CDR2 sequences are SQVTM and ANQGSEA. Here the CDR3 DNA reads TGCAGCGTAGAGACTGAAGCTTTCTTT. This encodes CSVETEAFF.

The V gene is TRBV4-2, the J gene TRBJ1-1, with a tentative D call TRBD1 (5 bases). Trimming removed 1 base from V and 4 bases from J, with 10 bases in between. This CDR3 comprises 14 residues. Germline assignment: CDR1 LGHNA and CDR2 YNFKEQ. CDR3 amino acids: CASSQGGRATEAFF. The CDR3 nucleotides are TGTGCCAGCAGCCAAGGGGGCCGGGCCACTGAAGCTTTCTTT.

The V call is TRBV7-6, the J call TRBJ2-7; TRBD2 agrees at 7 bases. The CDR3 sequence is 12 residues long. V gave up 11 bases and J gave up 2 bases; unmatched junction bases: 6. The germline CDR1 and CDR2 sequences are SGHVS and FNYEAQ. For the CDR3, the DNA is TGTGCCCTACCGGGACTACCCTACGAGCAGTACTTC. It yields the protein CALPGLPYEQYF.

The gene calls are TRBV4-1 and TRBJ2-5; D possibly corresponds to TRBD1 (6 bases). V was trimmed by 3 bases and J by 5 bases, leaving 19 bases between them. This CDR3 spans 16 amino acids. Germline assignment: CDR1 MGHRA and CDR2 YSYEKL. The CDR3 DNA reads as TGCGCCAGCAGCCAGCTCCTAGGTGGGGGCGGGGAGACCCAGTACTTC. As protein: CASSQLLGGGGETQYF.

The sample holds one count of this clone. The sample has other DNA sequences that encode this CDR3 too. The genes are TRBV18 and TRBJ2-1; TRBD1 aligns across 8 bases. The CDR3 sequence is 16 residues long. V lost 0 bases and J lost 4; bases outside the gene matches: 5. The germline CDR1 and CDR2 sequences are KGHSH and LQKENI. CDR3 DNA sequence: TGTGCCAGCTCACCACCTACAGGGGGAGCTTACAATGAGCAGTTCTTC. This gives the protein CASSPPTGGAYNEQFF.

The rearrangement links TRBV19 to TRBJ2-2; 13 bases fit TRBD2. V shed 4 bases, J shed 2 bases, and the junction held 7 bases outside the gene matches. This CDR3 region has 18 residues. The germline gives CDR1 LNHDA, CDR2 SQIVND (reference sequence). CDR3 sequence: CASSTQTSGRFNTGELFF. The CDR3 DNA reads as TGTGCCAGTAGTACTCAGACTAGCGGGAGGTTTAACACCGGGGAGCTGTTTTTT.

The chain recombines TRBV4-1 with TRBJ1-3; 7 bases match TRBD1. CDR1 and CDR2 (germline): MGHRA, YSYEKL. The V gene end was trimmed by 0 bases and the J gene end by 5 bases; junction bases not matched to a gene: 7. The CDR3 extends over 16 amino acids. In DNA, the CDR3 is TGCGCCAGCAGCCAAGATGAGGGGGCGCGGCGAAACACCATATATTTT. Amino acids: CASSQDEGARRNTIYF.

This rearrangement joins TRBV21-1 to TRBJ2-1; the D segment call TRBD1 is taken from the table without a DNA check. TRBV21-1 is recorded as a pseudogene. The CDR3 covers 15 residues. CDR3 protein: CASIHRHRVHNEQFF. For the CDR3, the DNA is TGTGCCAGCATCCATCGGCACAGGGTTCACAATGAGCAGTTCTTC.

The chain has TRBV28 and TRBJ1-1; TRBD1 might be the D (6 bases). CDR3 length equals 13 residues. Germline values: CDR1 MDHEN, CDR2 SYDVKM. V was cut by 5 bases and J by 3 bases, with 10 bases left in between. DNA of the CDR3: TGTGCCAGCAGTCCGTACAGGGACACTGAAGCTTTCTTT. Amino acid sequence: CASSPYRDTEAFF.

The chain couples TRBV11-2 to TRBJ2-2, with D perhaps matching TRBD1 (5 bases). The CDR3 runs to 13 residues. The V gene lost 3 bases and the J gene lost 10 bases, with 12 bases spanning the gap. Germline-derived CDR1 and CDR2 are SGHAT and FQNNGV. CDR3: CASSLDNPVELFF. For the CDR3, the DNA is TGTGCCAGCAGCTTGGACAACCCGGTGGAGCTGTTTTTT.

The genes are TRBV3-1 (or the pseudogene TRBV3-2) and TRBJ1-6, with a weak D call TRBD1 (6 bases). V was shortened by 1 base and J by 4 bases, with 17 bases between the two germline ends. CDR3 length: 18 residues. Per the germline V gene, CDR1 is LGHDT and CDR2 is YNNKEL (reference sequence). The CDR3 coding sequence is TGTGCCAGCAGCCAAGGGCCCGCGGGGGCGGGATATAATTCACCCCTCCACTTT. It specifies CASSQGPAGAGYNSPLHF.

The rearrangement links TRBV7-9 to TRBJ1-2; no clear D. From germline, CDR1 is SEHNR and CDR2 FQNEAQ (reference sequence). The CDR3 has 15 residues. V was trimmed by 5 bases and J by 4 bases, leaving 17 bases between them. The CDR3 DNA follows: TGTGCCAGCAGCACCGGCACCCGACTAGGCTATGGCTACACCTTC. This sequence encodes CASSTGTRLGYGYTF.

The V gene is TRBV5-1, the J gene TRBJ2-7; 10 positions match TRBD1. Trimming cost V 1 base and J 3 bases; bases outside gene matches: 7. CDR3 length equals 16 residues. The germline V gene has CDR1 SGHRS and CDR2 YFSETQ. The CDR3 protein is CASSLLDRGRSYEQYF. Written as DNA, the CDR3 is TGCGCCAGCAGCTTGTTAGACAGGGGGCGCAGCTACGAGCAGTACTTC.

The V and J genes are TRBV5-4 and TRBJ2-3; TRBD1 matches 10 bases. The CDR3 sequence is 14 residues long. V gave up 0 bases and J gave up 5 bases; unmatched junction bases: 0. In germline, CDR1 is SGHNT, CDR2 YYREEE (reference sequence). The CDR3 sequence: CASSLGDRGDTQYF. The CDR3 DNA sequence: TGTGCCAGCAGCTTGGGGGACAGGGGAGATACGCAGTATTTT.

The chain employs TRBV25-1 and TRBJ2-6; 7 bases agree with TRBD2. The V segment lost 6 bases and the J segment 3 bases; nucleotides outside the gene matches: 5. The CDR3 consists of 15 residues. CDR1 and CDR2 from the germline V gene are MGHDK and SYGVNS. The CDR3 DNA sequence: TGTGCCAGCAGCTTAGGGAGGGTTGGGGCCAACGTCCTGACTTTC. It codes for CASSLGRVGANVLTF.

The sample holds one count of this clone. This chain links TRBV30 with TRBJ2-7; D is perhaps TRBD2 (5 bases). V was cut by 0 bases and J by 0 bases, with 6 bases left in between. Per germline, CDR1 GTSNPN and CDR2 SVGIG (reference sequence). This CDR3 has 13 residues. CDR3 sequence (DNA): TGTGCCTGGAGTGTCGGGGACTCCTACGAGCAGTACTTC. The encoded protein is CAWSVGDSYEQYF. The entire variable domain, with the rest obtained from reference TRBV30 and TRBJ2-7, is as follows: SQTIHQWPATLVQPVGSPLSLECTVEGTSNPNLYWYRQAAGRGLQLLFYSVGIGQISSEVPQNLSASRPQDRQFILSSKKLLLSDSGFYLCAWSVGDSYEQYFGPGTRLTVT.

The chain uses TRBV19 and TRBJ1-2; 7 nucleotides agree with TRBD1. Trimming cost V 7 bases and J 4 bases; bases outside gene matches: 6. CDR1 is LNHDA and CDR2 is SQIVND in the germline V gene (reference sequence). This CDR3 has 13 residues. The DNA of the CDR3 is TGTGCCAGTAACCCGACAGGGCTCTATGGCTACACCTTC. This gives the protein CASNPTGLYGYTF. Full variable domain (rest looked up from reference TRBV19 and TRBJ1-2): DGGITQSPKYLFRKEGQNVTLSCEQNLNHDAMYWYRQDPGQGLRLIYYSQIVNDFQKGDIAEGYSVSREKKESFPLTVTSAQKNPTAFYLCASNPTGLYGYTFGSGTRLTVV.

The CDR3 bases are TGTGCCAGCAGTGCGGGAGGGTGGACAGATACGCAGTATTTT. Amino acids: CASSAGGWTDTQYF. V gene TRBV2 combines with J gene TRBJ2-3, with 8 nucleotides matching TRBD2. Unmatched junction bases numbered 3, after V lost 4 bases and J lost 3 bases. This CDR3 contains 14 residues. CDR1 is SNHLY and CDR2 is FYNNEI in the germline V gene.

This clone was seen just once. The V call is TRBV30, the J call TRBJ2-7, with 8 nucleotides matching TRBD1. This CDR3 contains 13 residues. The germline V gene encodes CDR1 GTSNPN and CDR2 SVGIG (reference sequence). V lost 8 bases and J lost 3; bases outside the gene matches: 9. The CDR3 DNA sequence: TGTGCCGGGACCCCAGGGGGCGGCTACGAGCAGTACTTC. Encoded protein: CAGTPGGGYEQYF.

CDR3 coding DNA: TGTGCTAGTGGCCCCGGGACAGGAGGACCTGAAGCTTTCTTT. This codes for CASGPGTGGPEAFF. V and J are TRBV12-5 and TRBJ1-1; 8 bases agree with TRBD1. With V trimmed by 6 bases and J by 6 bases, 9 bases remained unmatched. CDR3 length: 14 residues. Germline loops: CDR1 LGHNT, CDR2 FRNRAP.

The chain has TRBV7-3 and TRBJ2-1; D possibly corresponds to TRBD1 (5 bases). V was cut by 3 bases and J by 1 base, with 10 bases left in between. Germline V lookup: CDR1 SGHTA, CDR2 FQGTGA. The CDR3 spans 15 residues. CDR3 protein: CASSFHQGSYNEQFF. The CDR3 DNA is TGTGCCAGCAGCTTTCACCAGGGTTCCTACAATGAGCAGTTCTTC.

The genes are TRBV27 and TRBJ2-3; 11 bases fit TRBD2. The CDR3 has 16 amino acids. CDR1 is MNHEY, CDR2 SMNVEV, per germline (reference sequence). V trimming: 6 bases; J trimming: 4 bases; junction bases outside the gene matches: 9. The CDR3 here is CASSKITSGSPDTQYF. CDR3 coding DNA: TGTGCCAGCAGCAAAATTACTAGCGGGAGCCCAGATACGCAGTATTTT.

The genes are TRBV27 and TRBJ1-1; D gene unclear. The CDR3 contains 13 residues. V was pared by 2 bases and J by 4 bases, with 8 bases between. Germline CDR1 and CDR2: MNHEY and SMNVEV (reference sequence). The CDR3, as DNA: TGTGCCAGCAGTTTAGAGGGTATCACTGAAGCTTTCTTT. Residues: CASSLEGITEAFF.

The CDR3 loop reads CASSLRAGSNTEAFF. In DNA, the CDR3 is TGCGCCAGCAGCTTGAGAGCAGGTTCTAACACTGAAGCTTTCTTT. J is TRBJ1-1 and V is TRBV5-1; D is undetermined. V shed 1 base and J shed 2 bases, with 12 bases lying between them. This CDR3 region has 15 residues. Germline CDR1 is SGHRS and CDR2 is YFSETQ.